One sample yielded the 18 T cell receptor beta chains listed below, sequenced in a study of blood T cells in healthy people across ages. Then a second PCR, running about 6 to 12 cycles, was carried out with a sample-barcoded 5' primer and a J-beta primer mix. TCRdb processed the 5' RACE reads anew with MiXCR; each CDR3 protein has one entry. The sample contains roughly 500,000 distinct CDR3 sequences, about 26% of which appear only once. The sequencing input was blood. These receptor sequences come from a woman between 70 and 85 years old in good health.

V is TRBV25-1 and J is TRBJ2-5, with D possibly TRBD1 on 5 matching bases. Gene TRBJ2-1 matches the end of the DNA better, so the J call may be wrong. Germline CDR1 is MGHDK and CDR2 is SYGVNS. The CDR3 totals 13 residues. CDR3 bases: TGTGCCAGCAGTGAATCAGGGCCCCCGCAGCAGTTCTTC. Its protein is CASSESGPPQQFF.

The J gene is TRBJ1-2, the V gene TRBV27; D unclear. Trimming stripped 7 bases from V and 3 bases from J, with 15 bases between. The CDR3 loop spans 14 amino acids. Germline loops: CDR1 MNHEY, CDR2 SMNVEV (reference sequence). CDR3 in amino acids: CASKAAVRYYGYTF. The CDR3 DNA sequence: TGTGCCAGCAAGGCGGCTGTGAGATACTATGGCTACACCTTC.

V gene TRBV15 combines with J gene TRBJ2-7, with 9 bases that match TRBD1. The length of the CDR3 is 14 residues. Germline values: CDR1 LNHNV, CDR2 YYDKDF (reference sequence). V lost 3 bases, J lost 7 bases, and 7 bases stayed unmatched. CDR3 protein: CATSRGPGQGEQYF. The CDR3 nucleotides are TGTGCCACCAGCAGGGGACCGGGACAGGGAGAGCAGTACTTC.

This clonotype was recorded a few times. V and J are TRBV7-3 and TRBJ2-5; TRBD1 is a possible D gene (7 bases). The closer fit of TRBJ2-1 to the DNA end suggests the J call may be wrong. Germline V CDR1 and CDR2: SGHTA, FQGTGA. This CDR3 has 14 residues. Written as DNA, the CDR3 is TGTGCCAGCAGCCCAGGGGGGCCGGTAAATGAGCAGTTCTTC. Translating it yields CASSPGGPVNEQFF.

The chain couples TRBV7-2 to TRBJ2-1; 15 bases fit TRBD2. V trimming: 2 bases; J trimming: 7 bases; junction bases outside the gene matches: 9. The V gene's germline CDR1 is SGHTA and CDR2 FQGNSA. The CDR3 has 18 residues. As DNA, the CDR3 is TGTGCCAGCAGCTTATTGCGGACTAGCGGGGGGGATGGGAATGAGCAGTTCTTC. Amino acid sequence: CASSLLRTSGGDGNEQFF. Full variable domain (rest looked up from reference TRBV7-2 and TRBJ2-1): GAGVSQSPSNKVTEKGKDVELRCDPISGHTALYWYRQSLGQGLEFLIYFQGNSAPDKSGLPSDRFSAERTGGSVSTLTIQRTQQEDSAVYLCASSLLRTSGGDGNEQFFGPGTRLTVL.

This clonotype has only a few counts. J is TRBJ1-2 and V is TRBV7-2; the D gene is possibly TRBD1 (6 bases). V was pared by 6 bases and J by 0 bases, with 11 bases between. The germline CDR1 and CDR2 sequences are SGHTA and FQGNSA. There are 14 residues in the CDR3. In DNA, the CDR3 is TGTGCCAGCAGGCGGGGGCTATCTAACTATGGCTACACCTTC. Translating it yields CASRRGLSNYGYTF.

This rearrangement joins TRBV5-1 to TRBJ2-3; the D is unclear. Trimming pared 6 bases from V and 2 bases from J, leaving 13 bases between. The CDR3 runs 14 residues. Germline CDR1 reads SGHRS; CDR2 reads YFSETQ. DNA of the CDR3: TGCGCCAGCACCGTGGGATCATCCACAGATACGCAGTATTTT. Translating gives CASTVGSSTDTQYF.

V and J are TRBV6-5 and TRBJ2-5; D may match TRBD1 or TRBD2 (5 bases each). The J call is doubtful: the DNA matches TRBJ2-7 better. The CDR3 runs 16 residues. CDR1 MNHEY and CDR2 SVGAGI come from the germline V gene. CDR3 in amino acids: CASRGLGSGISYEQYF. The CDR3 DNA sequence: TGTGCCAGCAGGGGGCTGGGGAGTGGAATCTCCTACGAGCAGTACTTC.

A few counts support this clonotype. The J gene is TRBJ1-1, the V gene TRBV4-2; D remains unclear. This CDR3 contains 15 residues. V lost 1 base, J lost 0 bases, and 9 bases lay in between. Per germline, CDR1 LGHNA and CDR2 YNFKEQ. CDR3 sequence reads: CASSQAAYMNTEAFF. The CDR3 coding sequence is TGTGCCAGCAGCCAAGCGGCTTACATGAACACTGAAGCTTTCTTT.

Of note for this clonotype: A much larger clone is a single base away; this may be a read error. This chain joins TRBV20-1 and TRBJ1-2; D is possibly TRBD1 (6 bases). The CDR3 extends over 13 amino acids. Per the germline V gene, CDR1 is DFQATT and CDR2 is SNEGSKA (reference sequence). The CDR3 sequence is CSAPKTLQGGHTF. CDR3 nucleotides: TGCAGTGCTCCGAAAACCCTACAGGGTGGCCACACCTTC.

The genes are TRBV29-1 and TRBJ2-1, with 10 bases that match TRBD1. CDR3 length: 12 amino acids. With 6 bases clipped from V and 13 bases from J, the junction kept 9 bases outside the gene matches. CDR1 SQVTM and CDR2 ANQGSEA come from the germline V gene. CDR3 sequence: CSVAGTGVSQFF. The CDR3 DNA is TGCAGCGTGGCCGGGACAGGGGTATCCCAGTTCTTC.

The chain carries TRBV20-1 and TRBJ1-1; D not certain. This CDR3 is 12 amino acids long. Germline values: CDR1 DFQATT, CDR2 SNEGSKA (reference sequence). V was trimmed by 8 bases and J by 1 base, leaving 11 bases between them. This chain's CDR3 is CSTTRRNTEAFF. For the CDR3, the DNA is TGCAGTACTACAAGGAGGAACACTGAAGCTTTCTTT.

V usage is TRBV12-3 or TRBV12-4 and J usage is TRBJ1-2, with 9 bases identical to TRBD1. The CDR3 sequence is 14 residues long. Trimming cost V 6 bases and J 8 bases; bases outside gene matches: 10. Here the CDR3 reads CASRRTGESLGYTF. The CDR3 DNA is TGTGCCAGCAGAAGGACAGGGGAGAGTTTAGGCTACACCTTC.

This clonotype came up a few times. The rearrangement links TRBV12-3 or TRBV12-4 to TRBJ2-1, with 10 bases matching TRBD2. Gene TRBJ2-5 matches the end of the DNA better, so the J call may be wrong. The CDR3 spans 15 residues. CDR3 loop: CASSSIAGGGETQYF. DNA for the CDR3: TGTGCCAGCAGTTCAATAGCGGGGGGAGGAGAGACCCAGTACTTC.

This clonotype was observed many times. This chain links TRBV5-1 with TRBJ1-2; TRBD1 agrees at 8 bases. J gave up 1 base and V 3 bases, and 11 bases lay outside the gene matches. The V gene's germline CDR1 is SGHRS and CDR2 YFSETQ. CDR3 length: 17 residues. Written as DNA, the CDR3 is TGCGCCAGCAGCTCACCCCACCGGGACAGGCTTAACTATGGCTACACCTTC. Translation gives CASSSPHRDRLNYGYTF. Full variable domain (missing parts from reference TRBV5-1 and TRBJ1-2): KAGVTQTPRYLIKTRGQQVTLSCSPISGHRSVSWYQQTPGQGLQFLFEYFSETQRNKGNFPGRFSGRQFSNSRSEMNVSTLELGDSALYLCASSSPHRDRLNYGYTFGSGTRLTVV.

V usage is TRBV6-5 and J usage is TRBJ1-2; tentative D call: TRBD1 (5 bases). CDR3 length: 13 amino acids. V was trimmed by 6 bases and J by 0 bases, leaving 8 bases between them. The germline gives CDR1 MNHEY, CDR2 SVGAGI. CDR3: CASRTRANYGYTF. The CDR3 nucleotides are TGTGCCAGCAGGACCAGGGCTAACTATGGCTACACCTTC.

This clonotype was counted only a few times. V gene TRBV20-1 combines with J gene TRBJ2-3, with 7 bases identical to TRBD2. Looked up from germline, CDR1 is DFQATT and CDR2 is SNEGSKA (reference sequence). J gave up 2 bases and V 3 bases, and 2 bases lay outside the gene matches. The CDR3 spans 13 residues. The chain's CDR3 is CSASRDYTDTQYF. As DNA, the CDR3 is TGCAGTGCTAGTAGGGACTACACAGATACGCAGTATTTT.

This clonotype occurred a few times. The rearrangement links TRBV9 to TRBJ2-5, with D tentatively TRBD1 (5 bases). Matching the DNA end better, TRBJ2-7 makes the J call doubtful. The germline gives CDR1 SGDLS, CDR2 YYNGEE. The CDR3 covers 16 residues. The CDR3 nucleotides are TGTGCCAGCAGCGTAACGGCCGACAGTATCACCTACGAGCAGTACTTC. Protein product: CASSVTADSITYEQYF.